This T cell receptor beta chain was captured in a study of T cell changes during pregnancy in multiple sclerosis. Clones were sequenced by immunoSEQ multiplex PCR, and TCRdb holds only the in-frame ones, with some missing. The sample holds under 55,000 clones, 93% seen once. From germline, CDR1 is SGHDT and CDR2 YYEEEE. This CDR3 region has 14 residues. V was pared by 3 bases and J by 4 bases, with 5 bases of the junction left unmatched. This chain uses TRBV5-6 with TRBJ2-5; 8 bases map to TRBD1. The sequence derives from a female donor with multiple sclerosis, enrolled in a pregnancy study. The sequencing here drew on peripheral blood, taken in the second trimester of pregnancy. CDR3 protein: CASSSKDRAETQYF. The DNA for the CDR3 is TGTGCCAGCAGCTCGAAGGACAGGGCAGAGACCCAGTACTTC.